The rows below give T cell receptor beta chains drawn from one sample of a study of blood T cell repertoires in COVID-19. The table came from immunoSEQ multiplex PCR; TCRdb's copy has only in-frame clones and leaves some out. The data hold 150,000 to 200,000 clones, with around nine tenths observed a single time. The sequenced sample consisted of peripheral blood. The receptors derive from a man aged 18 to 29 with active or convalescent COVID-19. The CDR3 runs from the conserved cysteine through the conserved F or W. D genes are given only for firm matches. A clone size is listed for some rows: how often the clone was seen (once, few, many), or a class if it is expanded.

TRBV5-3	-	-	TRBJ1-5	TGTGCCAGAATACCGAGGGATCAGTATAGGGTGGGTCAGCCCCAGCATTTT	CARIPRDQYRVGQPQHF
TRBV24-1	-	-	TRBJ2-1	TGTGCCACCAGTGACTTCTCAGGGGCCTCCTACAATGAGCAGTTCTTC	CATSDFSGASYNEQFF
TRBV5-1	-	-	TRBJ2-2	TGCGCCACCGGGACTGAGAACACCGGGGAGCTGTTTTTT	CATGTENTGELFF
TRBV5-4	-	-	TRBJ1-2	TGTGCCAGCAGCTTGCGGGGGACGGACTATGGCTACACCTTC	CASSLRGTDYGYTF
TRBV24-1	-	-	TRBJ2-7	TGTGCCACCAGTGATTTGTCCGTCGGGCGGGACGAGCAGTACTTC	CATSDLSVGRDEQYF
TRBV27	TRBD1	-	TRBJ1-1	TGTGCCAGCAGTTTAACTACAGGGGGATCTGAAGCTTTCTTT	CASSLTTGGSEAFF
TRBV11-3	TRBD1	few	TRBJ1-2	TGTGCCAGTGGCACAGGGGTGGATGGCTACACCTTC	CASGTGVDGYTF
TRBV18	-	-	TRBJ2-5	TGTGCCAGCTCACCACCGGAGGAGACCCAGTACTTC	CASSPPEETQYF
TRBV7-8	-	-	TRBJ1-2	TGTGCCAGCAGCTTAAGGGATCGGGGAGCTAACTATGGCTACACCTTC	CASSLRDRGANYGYTF
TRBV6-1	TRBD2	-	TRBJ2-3	TGTGCCAGCAGTGAAGATGGCGGGGGGCTACCCGCAGATACGCAGTATTTT	CASSEDGGGLPADTQYF
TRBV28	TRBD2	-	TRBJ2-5	TGTGCCAGCACCCCGGGGGGAAGGACCCAGTACTTC	CASTPGGRTQYF
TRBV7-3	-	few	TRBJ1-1	TGTGCCAGCAGCTCGCAGGGGACTGAAGCTTTCTTT	CASSSQGTEAFF
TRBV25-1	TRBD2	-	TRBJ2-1	TGTGCCAGCAGTGAATATGAACTAGCGGGAGGTGTCAGGGGTGAGCAGTTCTTC	CASSEYELAGGVRGEQFF